The source of this T cell receptor (beta chain) is a study of PD-L1 blockade in urothelial cancer. Study in general: Starting at some point between 2014 and 2015, patients were given atezolizumab (1,200 mg intravenously every 3 weeks). Blood analyses occurred 3 weeks (second dose) and 6 weeks post treatment start.

The CDR3 loop spans 14 amino acids. Germline lookup yields CDR1 SGHRS and CDR2 YFSETQ. Between the trimmed V and J ends, which lost 4 bases and 4 bases, there was a span of 14 bases. In each PCR, synthetic TCR analog templates were spiked in. Profiling relied on immunoSEQ multiplex PCR, and the TCRdb table lists in-frame clones only, not all of them. The repertoire holds around 86,000 clones, 70% to 90% seen once, with roughly 6.6% in the top ten. Documented time point: pretreatment peripheral blood. This chain joins TRBV5-1 and TRBJ1-2; no clear D gene. Sample: PBMCs, taken around atezolizumab (anti-PD-L1) treatment. The receptor was isolated from a man between 40 and 49 years old with urothelial cancer. CDR3 amino acids: CASSQTQRGYGYTF. The CDR3 DNA is TGCGCCAGCAGCCAGACACAACGGGGCTATGGCTACACCTTC.